This T cell receptor (beta chain) was recorded in a study of T cell changes during pregnancy in multiple sclerosis. Assay used: immunoSEQ multiplex PCR; TCRdb lists only in-frame clones, some missing. The profile covers around 60,000 clones, with more than 80% appearing a single time and 0.4% to 0.55% taken by the ten largest. Germline CDR1 is SEHNR and CDR2 is FQNEAQ (reference sequence). The length of the CDR3 is 16 residues. After removal of 4 bases from V and 0 bases from J, the junction contained 3 bases not matched to a gene. The chain recombines TRBV7-9 with TRBJ2-2, with 9 bases fitting TRBD1. Sequenced material: CD4+ T cells from peripheral blood mononuclear cells, taken after pregnancy. The source of this sequence is a female donor in good health, enrolled as a control in a pregnancy study. CDR3 sequence (DNA): TGTGCCAGCAGCTCCAGACAGGGGGCGAACACCGGGGAGCTGTTTTTT. Residues: CASSSRQGANTGELFF.